A selection of T cell receptor beta chains follows, all from one sample in a study of CD8+ T cells in alopecia areata. Clones were sequenced by immunoSEQ multiplex PCR, and TCRdb holds only the in-frame ones, with some missing. This sample carries some 200,000 clones, roughly 64% of them seen once, and the ten largest clones take about 12%. This specimen was CD8+ T cells sorted from blood, taken at week 24, from a patient treated with tofacitinib. Receptor source: a human donor with alopecia areata. Both conserved end residues are part of each CDR3. A D gene is named only where the DNA matches it firmly.

v_call	d_call	cdr3_aa
TRBV30	NA	CAWSVGGAKNIQYF
TRBV7-9	NA	CASLGQTYNTQYF
TRBV11-1	NA	CASSLEREQYQETQYF
TRBV27	TRBD1	CASSLSPGQGMHEQYF
TRBV7-9	NA	CASGEEGYTF
TRBV29-1	TRBD1	CSVPGQGGNTNYGYTF
TRBV2	NA	CASTLPSGMDNEQFF
TRBV2	NA	CASGTVPHEKLFF
TRBV6-1	NA	CASSAWDISNQPQHF
TRBV15	NA	CATSRGGGAGSNQPQHF